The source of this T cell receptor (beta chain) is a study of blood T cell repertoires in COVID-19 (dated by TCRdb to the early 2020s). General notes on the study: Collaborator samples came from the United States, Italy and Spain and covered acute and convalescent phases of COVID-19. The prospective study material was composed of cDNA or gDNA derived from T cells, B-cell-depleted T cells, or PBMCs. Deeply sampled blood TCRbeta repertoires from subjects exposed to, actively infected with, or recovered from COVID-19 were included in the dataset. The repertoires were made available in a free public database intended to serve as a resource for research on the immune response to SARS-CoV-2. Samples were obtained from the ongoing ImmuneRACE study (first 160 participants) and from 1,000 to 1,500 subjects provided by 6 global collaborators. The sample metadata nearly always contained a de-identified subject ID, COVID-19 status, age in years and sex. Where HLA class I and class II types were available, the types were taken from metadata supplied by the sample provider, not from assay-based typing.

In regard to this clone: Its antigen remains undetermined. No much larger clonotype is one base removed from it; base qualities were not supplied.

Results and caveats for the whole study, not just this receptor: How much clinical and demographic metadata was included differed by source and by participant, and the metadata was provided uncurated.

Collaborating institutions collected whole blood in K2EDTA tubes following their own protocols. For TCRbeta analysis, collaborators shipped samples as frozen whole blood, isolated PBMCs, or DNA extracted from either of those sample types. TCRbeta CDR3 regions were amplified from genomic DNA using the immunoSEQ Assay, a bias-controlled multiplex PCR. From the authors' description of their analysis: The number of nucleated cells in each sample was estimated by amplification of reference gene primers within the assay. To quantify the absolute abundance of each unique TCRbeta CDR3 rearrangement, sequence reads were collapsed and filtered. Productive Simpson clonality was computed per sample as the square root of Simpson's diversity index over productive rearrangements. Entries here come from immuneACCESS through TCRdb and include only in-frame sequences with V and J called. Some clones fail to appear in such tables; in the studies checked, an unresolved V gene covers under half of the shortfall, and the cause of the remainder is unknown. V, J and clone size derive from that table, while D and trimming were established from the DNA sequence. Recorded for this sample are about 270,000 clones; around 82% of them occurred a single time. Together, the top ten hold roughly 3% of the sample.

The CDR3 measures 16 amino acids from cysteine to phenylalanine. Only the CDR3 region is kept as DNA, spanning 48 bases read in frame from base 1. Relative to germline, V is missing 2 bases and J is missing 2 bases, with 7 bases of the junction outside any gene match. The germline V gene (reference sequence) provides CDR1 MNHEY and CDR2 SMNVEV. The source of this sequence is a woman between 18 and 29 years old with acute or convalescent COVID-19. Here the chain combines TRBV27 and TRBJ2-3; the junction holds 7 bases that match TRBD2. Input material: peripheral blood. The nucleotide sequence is TGTGCCAGCAGTTTAGGAGCGGGGCTATCCACAGATACGCAGTATTTT. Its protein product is CASSLGAGLSTDTQYF.